These 9 T cell receptor beta chains share one sample of origin, sequenced in a study of T cell changes during pregnancy in multiple sclerosis. The data were produced by immunoSEQ multiplex PCR, yet TCRdb's version contains in-frame clones alone and is incomplete. The sample consists of 50,000 to 60,000 clones, around 93% of them appearing once. The sample in question was CD4+ T cells from peripheral blood mononuclear cells, obtained after pregnancy. The receptor source for this set is a female donor in good health, enrolled as a control in a pregnancy study.

The chain recombines TRBV28 with TRBJ1-1, with D unclear. The V end lost 3 bases, the J end lost 0 bases, and 8 bases lay between the germline ends. The CDR3 totals 14 residues. Germline V gives CDR1 MDHEN, CDR2 SYDVKM. The CDR3: CASSLGQMNTEAFF. The CDR3 DNA reads TGTGCCAGCAGTTTGGGCCAGATGAACACTGAAGCTTTCTTT.

This clone has a handful of counts. This chain uses TRBV9 with TRBJ1-1, with D perhaps TRBD1 (5 bases). The germline V and J ends were trimmed by 6 bases and 3 bases, with 15 bases remaining between them. CDR1 and CDR2 from the germline V gene are SGDLS and YYNGEE. There are 14 residues in the CDR3. CDR3 nucleotide sequence: TGTGCCAGCAACACCGGGCAGGGCGACACTGAAGCTTTCTTT. Protein: CASNTGQGDTEAFF. Drawing the rest from reference TRBV9 and TRBJ1-1, the complete variable domain is DSGVTQTPKHLITATGQRVTLRCSPRSGDLSVYWYQQSLDQGLQFLIQYYNGEERAKGNILERFSAQQFPDLHSELNLSSLELGDSALYFCASNTGQGDTEAFFGQGTRLTVV.

This sequence joins TRBV19 and TRBJ2-1; TRBD2 aligns across 8 bases. This CDR3 spans 14 amino acids. The ends lost 3 bases at V and 7 bases at J; junction bases unmatched: 5. The germline CDR1 and CDR2 sequences are LNHDA and SQIVND (reference sequence). The CDR3 loop reads CASSMGLDKNEQFF. The CDR3 region has the DNA TGTGCCAGTAGTATGGGACTAGATAAGAATGAGCAGTTCTTC.

This chain connects TRBV6-5 to TRBJ1-2; maybe TRBD1 (6 bases). Germline CDR1 is MNHEY and CDR2 is SVGAGI. Trimming took 7 bases from V and 6 from J, leaving 15 bases between them. CDR3 length: 13 amino acids. The CDR3 loop is CASTEPGDDGYTF. The DNA for the CDR3 is TGTGCCAGCACTGAACCAGGGGATGATGGCTACACCTTC.

The CDR3 loop is CASGSPLFF. As DNA, the CDR3 is TGTGCTAGTGGTTCCCCGTTGTTCTTC. J is TRBJ2-1 and V is TRBV12-5; no clear D. Trimming cost V 4 bases and J 15 bases, with 7 bases left between them. This CDR3 has 9 residues. CDR1 is LGHNT, CDR2 FRNRAP, per germline.

This chain connects TRBV6-1 to TRBJ2-2, with 9 bases aligning to TRBD2. Per germline, CDR1 MNHNS and CDR2 SASEGT. V trimming: 6 bases; J trimming: 5 bases; junction bases outside the gene matches: 10. CDR3 length: 16 amino acids. The CDR3 is CASSERGSGGTGELFF. The CDR3 region has the DNA TGTGCCAGCAGCGAACGGGGTAGCGGGGGTACCGGGGAGCTGTTTTTT.

The V and J genes are TRBV19 and TRBJ1-3; 8 bases map to TRBD1. This CDR3 region has 16 residues. Germline CDR1 LNHDA, CDR2 SQIVND (reference sequence). V gave up 7 bases and J gave up 0 bases; unmatched junction bases: 8. Here the CDR3 DNA reads TGTGCCAGTATAGGGACAGGAACTGTCTCTGGAAACACCATATATTTT. Protein: CASIGTGTVSGNTIYF.

The chain employs TRBV14 and TRBJ1-2; 9 bases are shared with TRBD1. Losses at the gene ends were 0 bases for V and 8 bases for J; bases not matched to a gene: 10. The length of the CDR3 is 16 residues. Germline V lookup: CDR1 SGHDN, CDR2 FVKESK. The CDR3 DNA is TGTGCCAGCAGCCAAGACCTCACAGGGGGCTGGGACGGCTACACCTTC. Translating it yields CASSQDLTGGWDGYTF.

The chain employs TRBV19 and TRBJ1-6, with 8 bases aligning to TRBD1. This CDR3 comprises 15 residues. The V segment lost 5 bases and the J segment 8 bases; nucleotides outside the gene matches: 8. The germline V gene has CDR1 LNHDA and CDR2 SQIVND (reference sequence). In DNA form, the CDR3 reads TGTGCCAGTAGTCCCGGGACAGGCCTTTATTCACCCCTCCACTTT. Translation gives CASSPGTGLYSPLHF.